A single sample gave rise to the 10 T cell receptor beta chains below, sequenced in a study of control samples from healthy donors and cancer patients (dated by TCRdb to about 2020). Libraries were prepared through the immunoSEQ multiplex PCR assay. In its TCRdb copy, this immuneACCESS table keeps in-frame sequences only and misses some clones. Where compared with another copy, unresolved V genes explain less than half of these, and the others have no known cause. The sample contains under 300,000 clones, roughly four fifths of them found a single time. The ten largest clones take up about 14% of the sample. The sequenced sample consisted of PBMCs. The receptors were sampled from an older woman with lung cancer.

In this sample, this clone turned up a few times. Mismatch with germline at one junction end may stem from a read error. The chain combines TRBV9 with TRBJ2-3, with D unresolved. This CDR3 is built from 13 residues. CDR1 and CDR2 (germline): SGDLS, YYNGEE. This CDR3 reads CPGKPLITDTQYF. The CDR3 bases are TGCCCAGGCAAACCTCTCATCACAGATACGCAGTATTTT. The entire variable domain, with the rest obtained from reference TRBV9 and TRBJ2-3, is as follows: DSGVTQTPKHLITATGQRVTLRCSPRSGDLSVYWYQQSLDQGLQFLIQYYNGEERAKGNILERFSAQQFPDLHSELNLSSLELGDSALYFCPGKPLITDTQYFGPGTRLTVL.

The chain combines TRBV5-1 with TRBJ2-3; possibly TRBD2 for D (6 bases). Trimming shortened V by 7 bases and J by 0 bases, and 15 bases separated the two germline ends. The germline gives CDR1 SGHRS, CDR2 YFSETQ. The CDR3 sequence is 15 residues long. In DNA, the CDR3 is TGCGCCAGCCTGGAGGGACCCATTAGCACAGATACGCAGTATTTT. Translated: CASLEGPISTDTQYF.

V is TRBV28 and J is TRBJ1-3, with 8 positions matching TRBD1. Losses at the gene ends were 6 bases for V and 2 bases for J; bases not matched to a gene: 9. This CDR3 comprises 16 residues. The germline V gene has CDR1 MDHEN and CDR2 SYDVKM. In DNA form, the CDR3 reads TGTGCCAGCAGGGTGTGGGCCAGGGGGCCTGGAAACACCATATATTTT. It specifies CASRVWARGPGNTIYF.

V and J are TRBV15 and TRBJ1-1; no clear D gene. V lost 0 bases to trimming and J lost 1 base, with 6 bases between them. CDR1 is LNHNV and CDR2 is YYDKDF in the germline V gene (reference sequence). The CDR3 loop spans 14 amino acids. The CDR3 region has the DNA TGTGCCACCAGCAGAGATAGGGCGAACACTGAAGCTTTCTTT. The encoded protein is CATSRDRANTEAFF.

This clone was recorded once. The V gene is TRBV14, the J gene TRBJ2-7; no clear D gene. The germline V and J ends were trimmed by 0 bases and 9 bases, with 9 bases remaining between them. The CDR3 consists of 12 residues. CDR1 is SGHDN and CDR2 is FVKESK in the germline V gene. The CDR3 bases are TGTGCCAGCAGCCAAGACCGGGTATCGCAGTACTTC. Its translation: CASSQDRVSQYF.

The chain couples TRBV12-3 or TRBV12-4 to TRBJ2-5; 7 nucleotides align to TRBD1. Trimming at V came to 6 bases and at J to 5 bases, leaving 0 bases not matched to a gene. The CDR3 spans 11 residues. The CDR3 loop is CASRQGETQYF. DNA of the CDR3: TGTGCCAGCAGACAGGGGGAGACCCAGTACTTC.

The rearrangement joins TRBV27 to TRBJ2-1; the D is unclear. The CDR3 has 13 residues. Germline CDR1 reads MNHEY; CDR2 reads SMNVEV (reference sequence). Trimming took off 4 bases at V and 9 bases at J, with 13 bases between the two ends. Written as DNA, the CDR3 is TGTGCCAGCAGTTCCTCCCGGTCGGGTGAGCAGTTCTTC. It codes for CASSSSRSGEQFF.

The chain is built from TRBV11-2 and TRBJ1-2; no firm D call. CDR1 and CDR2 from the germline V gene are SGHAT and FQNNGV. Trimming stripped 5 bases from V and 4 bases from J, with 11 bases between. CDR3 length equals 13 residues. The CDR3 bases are TGTGCCAGCAGCCCGACTGAATTCTATGGCTACACCTTC. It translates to CASSPTEFYGYTF.

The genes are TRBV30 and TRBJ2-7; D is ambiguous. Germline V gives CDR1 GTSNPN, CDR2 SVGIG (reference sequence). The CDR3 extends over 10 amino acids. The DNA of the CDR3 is TGTGCGGTCTCTGTATCCGAGCAGTACTTC. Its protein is CAVSVSEQYF.

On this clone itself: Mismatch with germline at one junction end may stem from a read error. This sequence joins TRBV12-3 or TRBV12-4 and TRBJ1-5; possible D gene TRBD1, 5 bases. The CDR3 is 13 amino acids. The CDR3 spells CACSPAGAQPQHF. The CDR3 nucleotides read TGTGCCTGCAGCCCCGCTGGGGCGCAGCCCCAGCATTTT.